This TCR beta chain was recorded in a study of blood T cells in healthy people across ages. A sample-barcoded 5' primer and a J-beta primer mix were used in a second PCR of roughly 6 to 11 cycles. The authors tagged each cDNA molecule using a template-switch adaptor with 12 random nucleotides. MiXCR, applied by TCRdb to the 5' RACE reads, yields one record per CDR3 protein. The sample shows 1.5 million to 2 million distinct CDR3 sequences, about 30% of them seen only once. A note on this clonotype: Its cognate antigen is unknown.

Whole-study findings and limits: No one knew whether donors had CMV, which possibly confounded expanded clonotype changes. Strong correlation existed between TCR beta diversity and naive T cell percentage.

The ends lost 1 base at V and 7 bases at J; junction bases unmatched: 3. The CDR3 runs 15 residues. CDR1 is SGHNT and CDR2 is YENEEA in the germline V gene. The sequence was obtained from a woman aged 25 to 39 in good health. Material: blood. The chain links TRBV11-3 to TRBJ2-1, with 11 nucleotides matching TRBD2. The CDR3: CASSLVLAGENEQFF. The CDR3 DNA reads TGTGCCAGCAGCTTAGTACTAGCGGGGGAAAATGAGCAGTTCTTC.